This record covers a single TCR beta chain. J was trimmed by 3 bases and V by 4 bases; bases with no gene match: 3. From germline, CDR1 is SGHDT and CDR2 YYEEEE. The CDR3 length is 14 residues. The data were produced by immunoSEQ multiplex PCR, yet TCRdb's version contains in-frame clones alone and is incomplete. The data contain 25,000 or so clones, over 60% of them singletons. The entry originates in a study of PD-1 blockade in classical Hodgkin lymphoma. With no exception, relapse followed autologous stem cell transplantation in all patients, and brentuximab vedotin exposure varied. The origin of this receptor is a human donor with classical Hodgkin lymphoma. Material: peripheral blood mononuclear cells (PBMCs), obtained before the second cycle of nivolumab. The chain joins TRBV5-6 to TRBJ2-7, with TRBD2 matching over 11 bases. CDR3 sequence: CASSSLAGGYEQYF. The CDR3 DNA reads TGTGCCAGCAGCAGCCTAGCGGGGGGCTACGAGCAGTACTTC. Combining the CDR3 with reference TRBV5-6 and TRBJ2-7 gives the whole variable domain DAGVTQSPTHLIKTRGQQVTLRCSPKSGHDTVSWYQQALGQGPQFIFQYYEEEERQRGNFPDRFSGHQFPNYSSELNVNALLLGDSALYLCASSSLAGGYEQYFGPGTRLTVT.